This TCR beta chain stems from a study of glioma-infiltrating T cells after dendritic cell vaccination. For the study at large: Samples are from glioblastoma patients in Phase I and II dendritic cell vaccine trials. Study-wide findings and caveats: Complete blood and tumor specimen sets were limited to few patients.

Profiling relied on immunoSEQ multiplex PCR, and the TCRdb table lists in-frame clones only, not all of them. Of about 87,000 clones listed, about four fifths were seen once; the top ten hold 6.8%. Regarding this clone: Its specificity is unknown.

CDR1 is SGHDN and CDR2 is FVKESK in the germline V gene. This CDR3 region has 14 residues. Trimming took 1 base from V and 1 from J, leaving 7 bases between them. Time point denoted: after dendritic cell vaccination, including at tumor progression/relapse. The TCR originated in a human donor with glioblastoma. Here the sequenced sample was blood, taken after dendritic cell vaccination. The chain carries TRBV14 and TRBJ1-1; unclear D gene. The CDR3 DNA reads TGTGCCAGCAGCCAAGCATTACAGAACACTGAAGCTTTCTTT. Translation gives CASSQALQNTEAFF.